This T cell receptor beta chain is from a study of cytomegalovirus exposure and HLA in healthy donors. On this clone itself: The target antigen is unknown.

V dropped 3 bases and J dropped 0 bases, with 9 bases sitting between them. The CDR3 extends over 15 amino acids. The germline V gene has CDR1 MNHNS and CDR2 SASEGT. Sequencing was performed with immunoSEQ multiplex PCR; in TCRdb, only in-frame clones are kept and a portion is missing. This repertoire shows some 220,000 clones, about nine tenths found once; its top ten account for around 1.1%. General study findings and limits: That first-cohort TCR clusters tended to co-occur in the 95 to 150 validation repertoires was found in a later analysis.

Source material: PBMCs. The chain carries TRBV6-1 and TRBJ1-3, with unresolved D. The sequence was obtained from a woman aged 18-29 years in good health and CMV-seronegative. The CDR3: CASSEFGNSGNTIYF. For the CDR3, the DNA is TGTGCCAGCAGTGAGTTCGGGAACTCTGGAAACACCATATATTTT.